This T cell receptor beta chain was identified during a study of T-cell reconstitution after alpha-beta-depleted transplantation in children (dated by TCRdb to between 2015 and 2016). For the wider study: T-cell immune reconstitution after TCRalphabeta/CD19-depleted allogeneic hematopoietic cell transplantation in children was quantitatively tracked in the study by means of TCR repertoire profiling.

There are many counts of this clonotype. It has no known antigen specificity. No much larger clonotype is one base removed from it; base qualities were not supplied. Points the paper makes about the study in general: Over the following months the frequencies of hyperexpanded clones went down, and after one year T-cell counts and TCRbeta diversity were mostly credited to newly produced T cells. The high TCRbeta diversity at day 60 in some patients was ascribed to recipient T cells and intrathymic progenitors that had survived conditioning. Apparently early alphabetaT-cell count recovery about two months after transplant reportedly relied on only several hundred rapidly expanded clones derived from non-depleted graft cells.

Receptor libraries were prepared by PCR. Sequencing was carried out with an Illumina HiSeq 2500. TCR libraries were prepared with molecular barcoding, using unique molecular identifiers to normalize TCRbeta repertoire quantification. TCRdb cleaned the public reads at Q25 with fastp, built clones with MiXCR and kept in-frame beta chains. Every entry covers one CDR3 protein and lists the most common genes and DNA from its rows. The sample includes 100,000 or so distinct CDR3 sequences, with under 9% observed a single time. Jointly, the top ten make up over 15% of the sample. Per the publication, the treatment or condition label means: allogeneic hematopoietic cell transplantation with graft depleted of TCRalphabeta T cells and CD19 B cells. Transplant recipients were children who received TCRalphabeta/CD19-depleted allogeneic hematopoietic cell grafts. The CDR3 contains 14 residues, cysteine and phenylalanine counted. Solely the CDR3 DNA is kept, with 42 bases framed from the first base. Per the germline V gene, SGHDN is the CDR1 and FVKESK is the CDR2. V is pared back by 2 bases and J by 6 bases, with 12 bases lying between the germline termini.

The chain is assembled from TRBV14 and TRBJ2-3; possibly the D gene is TRBD1, per 5 matching bases. This clonotype was sampled from a boy aged 2 to 9 with acute lymphoblastic leukemia, due to receive a stem cell transplant. The sequences come from PBMCs, collected before TCRalphabeta/CD19-depleted stem cell transplant. The base sequence is TGTGCCAGCAGCCAACAGGGTTTTACGGATACGCAGTATTTT. Its amino acids are CASSQQGFTDTQYF. The entire variable domain, with the stretches around the CDR3 drawn from the reference TRBV14 and TRBJ2-3 proteins, is EAGVTQFPSHSVIEKGQTVTLRCDPISGHDNLYWYRRVMGKEIKFLLHFVKESKQDESGMPNNRFLAERTGGTYSTLKVQPAELEDSGVYFCASSQQGFTDTQYFGPGTRLTVL.